The clone carrying this T cell receptor (beta chain) was detected ten times or more. What it binds is unknown. The read ends 3 residues shy of where the CDR3 ends; the end is completed using the germline J gene. Here immunoSEQ multiplex PCR was the method, and the copy in TCRdb shows in-frame clones only, minus some. The sample contains about 43,000 clones, none of them singletons. The sample belongs to a study of T cell clonality in common variable immunodeficiency. Whole-study findings and limits: Authors noted CVID clonality's cause needs subpopulation repertoire sequencing. TCRbeta clonality was increased in CVID versus healthy controls.

The germline CDR1 and CDR2 sequences are SGHRS and YFSETQ. The CDR3 loop spans 16 amino acids. With 0 bases clipped from V and 3 bases from J, the junction kept 5 bases outside the gene matches. The sample taken for sequencing was peripheral blood mononuclear cells. V gene TRBV5-1 combines with J gene TRBJ2-3; TRBD2 aligns across 9 bases. The TCR originated in a person aged 18 to 75 in good health. The CDR3 DNA, read in part, is TGCGCCAGCAGCTTGGGAGCGGGAGGAAGAACAGATACG. Protein sequence: CASSLGAGGRTDT. The full CDR3 is CASSLGAGGRTDTQYF. Complete variable domain (other parts from reference TRBV5-1 and TRBJ2-3): KAGVTQTPRYLIKTRGQQVTLSCSPISGHRSVSWYQQTPGQGLQFLFEYFSETQRNKGNFPGRFSGRQFSNSRSEMNVSTLELGDSALYLCASSLGAGGRTDTQYFGPGTRLTVL.